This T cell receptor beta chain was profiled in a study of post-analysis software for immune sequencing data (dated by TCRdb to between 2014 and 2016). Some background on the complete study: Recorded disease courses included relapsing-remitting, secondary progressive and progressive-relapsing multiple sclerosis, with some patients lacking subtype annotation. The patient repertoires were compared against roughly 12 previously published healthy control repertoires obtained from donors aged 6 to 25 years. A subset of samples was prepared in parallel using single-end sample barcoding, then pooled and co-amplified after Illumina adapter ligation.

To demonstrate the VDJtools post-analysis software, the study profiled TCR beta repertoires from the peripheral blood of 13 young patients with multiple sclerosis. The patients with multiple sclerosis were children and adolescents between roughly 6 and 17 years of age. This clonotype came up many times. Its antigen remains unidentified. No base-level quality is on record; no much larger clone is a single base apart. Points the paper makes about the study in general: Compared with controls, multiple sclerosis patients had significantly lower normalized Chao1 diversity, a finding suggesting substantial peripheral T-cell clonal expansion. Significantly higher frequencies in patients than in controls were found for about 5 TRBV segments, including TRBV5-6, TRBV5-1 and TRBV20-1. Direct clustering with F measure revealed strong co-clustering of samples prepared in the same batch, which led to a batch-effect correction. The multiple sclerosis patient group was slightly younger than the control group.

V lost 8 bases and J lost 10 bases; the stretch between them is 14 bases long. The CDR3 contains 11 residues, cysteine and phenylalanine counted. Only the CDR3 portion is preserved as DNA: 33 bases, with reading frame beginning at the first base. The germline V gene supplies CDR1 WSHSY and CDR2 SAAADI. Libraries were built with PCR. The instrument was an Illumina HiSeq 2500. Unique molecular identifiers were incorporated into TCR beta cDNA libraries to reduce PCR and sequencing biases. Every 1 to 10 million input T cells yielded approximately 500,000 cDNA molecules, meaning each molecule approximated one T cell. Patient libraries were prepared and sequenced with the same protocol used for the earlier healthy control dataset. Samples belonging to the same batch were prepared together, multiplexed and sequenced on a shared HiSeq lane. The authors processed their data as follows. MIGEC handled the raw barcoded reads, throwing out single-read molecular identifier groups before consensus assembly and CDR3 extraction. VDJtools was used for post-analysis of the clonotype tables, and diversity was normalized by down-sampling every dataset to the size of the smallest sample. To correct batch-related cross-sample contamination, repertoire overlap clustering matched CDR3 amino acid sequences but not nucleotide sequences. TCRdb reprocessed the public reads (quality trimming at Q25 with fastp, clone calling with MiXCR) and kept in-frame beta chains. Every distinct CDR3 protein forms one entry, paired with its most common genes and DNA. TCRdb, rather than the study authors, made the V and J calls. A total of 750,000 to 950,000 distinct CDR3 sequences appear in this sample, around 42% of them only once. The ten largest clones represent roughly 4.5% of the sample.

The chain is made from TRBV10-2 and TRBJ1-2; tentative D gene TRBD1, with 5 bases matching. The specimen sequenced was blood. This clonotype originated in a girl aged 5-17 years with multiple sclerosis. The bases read TGCGCCAGCCGGGACCGAAACTTCTACACCTTC. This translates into CASRDRNFYTF.